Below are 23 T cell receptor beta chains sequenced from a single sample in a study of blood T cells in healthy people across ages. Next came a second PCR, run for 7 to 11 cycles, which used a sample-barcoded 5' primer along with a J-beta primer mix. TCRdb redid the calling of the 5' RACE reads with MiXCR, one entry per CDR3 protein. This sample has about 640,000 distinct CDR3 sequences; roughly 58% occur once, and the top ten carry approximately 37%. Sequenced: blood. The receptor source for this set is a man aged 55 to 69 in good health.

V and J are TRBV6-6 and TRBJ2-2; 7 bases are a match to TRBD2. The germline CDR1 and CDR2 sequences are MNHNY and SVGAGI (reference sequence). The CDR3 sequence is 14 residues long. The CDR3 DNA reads TGTGCGGGAGGGGAAAATGCGAACACCGGGGAGCTGTTTTTT. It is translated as CAGGENANTGELFF.

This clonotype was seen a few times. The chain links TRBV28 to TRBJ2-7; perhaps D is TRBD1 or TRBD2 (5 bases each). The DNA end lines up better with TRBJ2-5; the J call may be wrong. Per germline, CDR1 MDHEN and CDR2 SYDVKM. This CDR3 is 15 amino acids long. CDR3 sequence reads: CASSGPGANQETQYF. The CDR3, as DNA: TGTGCCAGCAGTGGCCCCGGGGCAAACCAAGAGACCCAGTACTTC.

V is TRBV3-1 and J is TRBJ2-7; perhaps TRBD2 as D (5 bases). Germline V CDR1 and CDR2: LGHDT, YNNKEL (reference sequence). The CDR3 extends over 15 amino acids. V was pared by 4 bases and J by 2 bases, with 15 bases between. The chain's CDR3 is CASSPGEMLTYEQYF. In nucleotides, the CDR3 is TGTGCCAGCAGCCCCGGGGAGATGCTGACCTACGAGCAGTACTTC.

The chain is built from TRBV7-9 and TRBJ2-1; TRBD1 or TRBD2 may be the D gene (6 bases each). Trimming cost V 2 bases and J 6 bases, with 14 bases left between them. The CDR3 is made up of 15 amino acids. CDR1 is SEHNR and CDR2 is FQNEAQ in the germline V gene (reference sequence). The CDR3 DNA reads TGTGCCAGCAGCTTAAGGGGGGCCAACAGCAATGAGCAGTTCTTC. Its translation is CASSLRGANSNEQFF.

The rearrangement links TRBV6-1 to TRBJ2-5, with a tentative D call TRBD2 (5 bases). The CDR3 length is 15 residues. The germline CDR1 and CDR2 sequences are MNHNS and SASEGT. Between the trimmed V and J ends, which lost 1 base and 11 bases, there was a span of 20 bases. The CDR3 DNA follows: TGTGCCAGCAGTGAAGGGTCAGGAGGCTACTACAAGCAGTACTTC. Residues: CASSEGSGGYYKQYF.

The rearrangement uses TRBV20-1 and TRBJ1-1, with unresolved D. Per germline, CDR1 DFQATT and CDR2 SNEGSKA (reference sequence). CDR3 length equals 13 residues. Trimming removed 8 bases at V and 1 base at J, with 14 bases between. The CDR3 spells CSPRVGANTEAFF. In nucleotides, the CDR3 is TGCAGTCCAAGGGTAGGAGCGAACACTGAAGCTTTCTTT.

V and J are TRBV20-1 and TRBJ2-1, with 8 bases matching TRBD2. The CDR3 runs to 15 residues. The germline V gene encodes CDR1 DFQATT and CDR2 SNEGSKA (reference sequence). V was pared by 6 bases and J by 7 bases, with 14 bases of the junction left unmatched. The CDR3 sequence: CSAIPPGLGINEQFF. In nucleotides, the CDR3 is TGCAGTGCCATACCGCCGGGACTAGGAATAAATGAGCAGTTCTTC.

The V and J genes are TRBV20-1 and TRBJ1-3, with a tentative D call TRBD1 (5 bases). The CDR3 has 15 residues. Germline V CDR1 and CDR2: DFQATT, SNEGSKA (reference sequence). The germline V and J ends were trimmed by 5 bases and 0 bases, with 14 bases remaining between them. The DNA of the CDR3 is TGCAGTGCTCAAGGCACAGGAATCTCTGGAAACACCATATATTTT. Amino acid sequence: CSAQGTGISGNTIYF.

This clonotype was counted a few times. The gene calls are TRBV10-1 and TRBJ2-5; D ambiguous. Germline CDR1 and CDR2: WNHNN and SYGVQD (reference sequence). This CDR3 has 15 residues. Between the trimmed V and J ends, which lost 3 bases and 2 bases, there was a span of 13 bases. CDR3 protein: CASSDSLGGQETQYF. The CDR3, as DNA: TGCGCCAGCAGTGATAGCCTAGGTGGTCAAGAGACCCAGTACTTC.

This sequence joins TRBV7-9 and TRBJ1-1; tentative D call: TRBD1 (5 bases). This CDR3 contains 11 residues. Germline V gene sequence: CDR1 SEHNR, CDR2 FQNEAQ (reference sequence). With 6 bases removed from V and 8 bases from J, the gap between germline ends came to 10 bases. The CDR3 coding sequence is TGTGCCAGCAGGTCACAGGACGAAGCTTTCTTT. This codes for CASRSQDEAFF.

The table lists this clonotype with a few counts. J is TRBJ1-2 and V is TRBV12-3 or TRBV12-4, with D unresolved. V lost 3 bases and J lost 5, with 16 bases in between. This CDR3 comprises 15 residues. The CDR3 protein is CASSFQSGAGYGYTF. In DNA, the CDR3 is TGTGCCAGCAGTTTTCAGTCCGGCGCGGGGTATGGCTACACCTTC.

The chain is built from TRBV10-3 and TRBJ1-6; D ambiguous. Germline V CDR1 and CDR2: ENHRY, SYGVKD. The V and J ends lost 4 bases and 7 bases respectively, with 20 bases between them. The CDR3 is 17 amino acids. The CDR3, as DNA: TGTGCCATCAGTGTTTCCGGGCCCGGAGGCTCCAATTCACCCCTCCACTTT. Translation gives CAISVSGPGGSNSPLHF.

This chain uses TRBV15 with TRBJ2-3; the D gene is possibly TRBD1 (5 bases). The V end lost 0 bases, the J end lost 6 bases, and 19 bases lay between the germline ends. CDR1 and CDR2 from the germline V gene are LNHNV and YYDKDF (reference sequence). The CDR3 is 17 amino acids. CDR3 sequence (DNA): TGTGCCACCAGCAGAGATACAACGCAGGGTCCGGCCGATACGCAGTATTTT. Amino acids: CATSRDTTQGPADTQYF.

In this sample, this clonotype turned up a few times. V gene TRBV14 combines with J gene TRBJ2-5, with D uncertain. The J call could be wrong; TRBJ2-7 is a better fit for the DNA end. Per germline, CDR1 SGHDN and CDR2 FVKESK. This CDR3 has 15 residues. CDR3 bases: TGTGCCAGCAGCCATTCGGGCCGACCCTTTTACGAGCAGTACTTC. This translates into CASSHSGRPFYEQYF.

As DNA, the CDR3 is TGTGCCAGCATCCCTAGCGGCCCCATAGGTACGCAGTATTTT. It encodes CASIPSGPIGTQYF. The chain combines TRBV6-1 with TRBJ2-3; TRBD2 matches 7 bases. Germline CDR1 and CDR2: MNHNS and SASEGT. The CDR3 spans 14 residues. V trimming: 7 bases; J trimming: 8 bases; junction bases outside the gene matches: 12.

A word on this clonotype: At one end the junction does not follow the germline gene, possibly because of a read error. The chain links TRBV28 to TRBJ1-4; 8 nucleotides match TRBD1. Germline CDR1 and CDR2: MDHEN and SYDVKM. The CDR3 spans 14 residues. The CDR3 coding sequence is TGTGCCGGCAGTTTTACAGGGGGAAATGAAAAACTGTTTTTT. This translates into CAGSFTGGNEKLFF.

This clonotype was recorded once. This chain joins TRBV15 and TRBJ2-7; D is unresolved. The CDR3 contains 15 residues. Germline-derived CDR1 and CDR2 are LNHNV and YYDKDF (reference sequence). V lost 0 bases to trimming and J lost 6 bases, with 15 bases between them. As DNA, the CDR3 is TGTGCCACCAGCAGAGATCGCGCAGTAGGCGGCGAGCAGTACTTC. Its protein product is CATSRDRAVGGEQYF.

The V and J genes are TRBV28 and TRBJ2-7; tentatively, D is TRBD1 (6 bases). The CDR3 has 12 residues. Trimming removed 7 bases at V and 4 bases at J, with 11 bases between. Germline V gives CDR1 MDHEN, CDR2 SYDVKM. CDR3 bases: TGTGCCAGCACGGACAGAGGTTACGAGCAGTACTTC. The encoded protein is CASTDRGYEQYF.

Here the CDR3 DNA reads TGTGCCAGCAGCCAAGATCAGAGCAGAGAAGAGACCCAGTACTTC. Its translation is CASSQDQSREETQYF. The J gene is TRBJ2-5, the V gene TRBV4-2; D remains unclear. CDR3 length: 15 amino acids. The germline V gene encodes CDR1 LGHNA and CDR2 YNFKEQ. V was shortened by 0 bases and J by 3 bases, with 11 bases between the two germline ends.

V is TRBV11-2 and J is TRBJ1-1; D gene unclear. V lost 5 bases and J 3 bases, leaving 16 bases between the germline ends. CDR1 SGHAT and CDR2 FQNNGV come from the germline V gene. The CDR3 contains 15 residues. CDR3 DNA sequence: TGTGCCAGCAGCCAGATTGTCCTTAAGGACACTGAAGCTTTCTTT. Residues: CASSQIVLKDTEAFF.

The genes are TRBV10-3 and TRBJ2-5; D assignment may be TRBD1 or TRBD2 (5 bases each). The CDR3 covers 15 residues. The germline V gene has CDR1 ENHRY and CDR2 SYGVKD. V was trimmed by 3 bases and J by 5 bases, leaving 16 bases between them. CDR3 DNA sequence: TGTGCCATCAGTGACCCCCGGGGCGGTGCGGAGACCCAGTACTTC. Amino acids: CAISDPRGGAETQYF.

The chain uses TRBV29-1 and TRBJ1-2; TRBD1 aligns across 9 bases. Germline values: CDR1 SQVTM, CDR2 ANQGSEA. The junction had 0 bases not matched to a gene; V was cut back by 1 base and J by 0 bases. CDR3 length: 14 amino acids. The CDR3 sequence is CSVEGQGANYGYTF. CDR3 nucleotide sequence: TGCAGCGTTGAAGGACAGGGGGCTAACTATGGCTACACCTTC.

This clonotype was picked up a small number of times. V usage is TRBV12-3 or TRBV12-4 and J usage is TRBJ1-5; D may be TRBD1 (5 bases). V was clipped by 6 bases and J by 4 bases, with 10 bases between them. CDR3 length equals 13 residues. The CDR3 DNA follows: TGTGCCAGCAGCCGGGACCCAAATCAGCCCCAGCATTTT. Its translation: CASSRDPNQPQHF.